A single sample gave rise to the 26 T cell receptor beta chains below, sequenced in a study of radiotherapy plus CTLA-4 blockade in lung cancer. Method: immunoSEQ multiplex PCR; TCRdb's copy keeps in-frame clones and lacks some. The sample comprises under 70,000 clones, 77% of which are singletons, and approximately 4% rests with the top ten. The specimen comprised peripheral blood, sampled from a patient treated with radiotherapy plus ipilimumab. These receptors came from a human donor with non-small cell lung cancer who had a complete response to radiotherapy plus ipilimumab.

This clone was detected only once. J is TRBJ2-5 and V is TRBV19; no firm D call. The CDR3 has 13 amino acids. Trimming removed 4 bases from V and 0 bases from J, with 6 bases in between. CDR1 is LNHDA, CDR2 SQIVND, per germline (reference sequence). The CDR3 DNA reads TGTGCCAGTAGTAAAAAGTACCAAGAGACCCAGTACTTC. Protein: CASSKKYQETQYF.

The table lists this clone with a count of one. Here the CDR3 DNA reads TGTGCCAGTAGTCCCCGGACAGGGGGTCACACTGAAGCTTTCTTT. Protein product: CASSPRTGGHTEAFF. The V and J genes are TRBV19 and TRBJ1-1; TRBD1 aligns across 10 bases. Germline assignment: CDR1 LNHDA and CDR2 SQIVND (reference sequence). V was clipped by 5 bases and J by 3 bases; unmatched bases: 6. CDR3 length: 15 amino acids.

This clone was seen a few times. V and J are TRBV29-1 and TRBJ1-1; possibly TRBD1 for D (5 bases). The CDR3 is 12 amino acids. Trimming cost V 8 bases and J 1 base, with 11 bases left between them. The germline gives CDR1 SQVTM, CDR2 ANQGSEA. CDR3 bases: TGCAGCACCGGGACCGGGAACACTGAAGCTTTCTTT. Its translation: CSTGTGNTEAFF.

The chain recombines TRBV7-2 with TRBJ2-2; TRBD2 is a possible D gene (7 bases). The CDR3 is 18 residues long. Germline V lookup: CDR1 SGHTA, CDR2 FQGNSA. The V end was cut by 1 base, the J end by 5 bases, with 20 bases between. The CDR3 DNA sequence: TGTGCCAGCAGCTTAGGGGGACTCGGGGGGCGCCGGACCGGGGAGCTGTTTTTT. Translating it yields CASSLGGLGGRRTGELFF.

The CDR3 here is CAWKASGNTIYF. The CDR3 DNA is TGTGCCTGGAAGGCGTCGGGAAACACCATATATTTT. The chain joins TRBV30 to TRBJ1-3; no reliable D call. Trimming took 4 bases from V and 4 from J, leaving 8 bases between them. Germline loops: CDR1 GTSNPN, CDR2 SVGIG (reference sequence). The CDR3 runs 12 residues. The full variable domain, rest sourced from reference TRBV30 and TRBJ1-3, is SQTIHQWPATLVQPVGSPLSLECTVEGTSNPNLYWYRQAAGRGLQLLFYSVGIGQISSEVPQNLSASRPQDRQFILSSKKLLLSDSGFYLCAWKASGNTIYFGEGSWLTVV.

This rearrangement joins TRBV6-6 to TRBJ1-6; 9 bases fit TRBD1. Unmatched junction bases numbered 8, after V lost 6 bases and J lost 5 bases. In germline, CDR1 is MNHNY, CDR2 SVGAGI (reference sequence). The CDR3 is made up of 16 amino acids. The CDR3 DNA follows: TGTGCCAGCAGGTCGCCGGGACAGGGTCATAATTCACCCCTCCACTTT. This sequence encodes CASRSPGQGHNSPLHF.

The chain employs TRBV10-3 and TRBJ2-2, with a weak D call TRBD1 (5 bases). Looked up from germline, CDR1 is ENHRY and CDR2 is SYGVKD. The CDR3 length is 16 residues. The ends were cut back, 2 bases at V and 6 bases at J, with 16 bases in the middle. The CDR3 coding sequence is TGTGCCATCAGTGAGCGTGGTACACCCAGGGCCGGGGAGCTGTTTTTT. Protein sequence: CAISERGTPRAGELFF.

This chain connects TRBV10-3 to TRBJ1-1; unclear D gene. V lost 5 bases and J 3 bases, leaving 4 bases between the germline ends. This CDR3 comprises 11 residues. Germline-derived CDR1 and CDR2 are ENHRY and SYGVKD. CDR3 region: CAISKDTEAFF. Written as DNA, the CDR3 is TGTGCCATCAGTAAGGACACTGAAGCTTTCTTT.

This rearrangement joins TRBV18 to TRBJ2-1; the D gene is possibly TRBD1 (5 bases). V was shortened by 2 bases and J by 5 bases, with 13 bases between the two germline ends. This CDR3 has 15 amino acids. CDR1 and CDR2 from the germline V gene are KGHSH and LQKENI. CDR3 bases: TGTGCCAGCTCACCATCCCAGGGTCAAGACAATGAGCAGTTCTTC. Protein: CASSPSQGQDNEQFF.

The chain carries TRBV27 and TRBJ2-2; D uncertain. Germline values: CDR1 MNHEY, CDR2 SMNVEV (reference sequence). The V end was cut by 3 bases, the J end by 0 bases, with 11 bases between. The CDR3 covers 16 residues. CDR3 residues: CASSLVTAANTGELFF. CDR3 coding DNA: TGTGCCAGCAGTTTGGTAACCGCGGCGAACACCGGGGAGCTGTTTTTT.

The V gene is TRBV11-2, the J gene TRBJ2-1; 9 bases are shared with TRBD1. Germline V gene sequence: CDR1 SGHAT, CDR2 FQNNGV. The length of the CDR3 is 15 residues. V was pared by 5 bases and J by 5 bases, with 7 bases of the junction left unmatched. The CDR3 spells CASSPKGTGNNEQFF. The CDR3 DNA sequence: TGTGCCAGCAGCCCGAAAGGGACAGGGAACAATGAGCAGTTCTTC.

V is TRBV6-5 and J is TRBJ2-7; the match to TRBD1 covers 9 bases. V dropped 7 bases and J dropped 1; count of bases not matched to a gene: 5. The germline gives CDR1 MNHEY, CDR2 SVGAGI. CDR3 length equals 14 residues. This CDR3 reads CASKGTGRSYEQYF. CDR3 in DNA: TGTGCCAGCAAGGGGACAGGGAGGTCCTACGAGCAGTACTTC.

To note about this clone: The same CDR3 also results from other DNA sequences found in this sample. The CDR3 DNA sequence: TGTGCCAGCAGCTTGACGGGGGAAGCTTTCTTT. It codes for CASSLTGEAFF. The V call is TRBV5-4, the J call TRBJ1-1; no clear D. V dropped 1 base and J dropped 8 bases, with 6 bases sitting between them. This CDR3 comprises 11 residues. Per the germline V gene, CDR1 is SGHNT and CDR2 is YYREEE (reference sequence).

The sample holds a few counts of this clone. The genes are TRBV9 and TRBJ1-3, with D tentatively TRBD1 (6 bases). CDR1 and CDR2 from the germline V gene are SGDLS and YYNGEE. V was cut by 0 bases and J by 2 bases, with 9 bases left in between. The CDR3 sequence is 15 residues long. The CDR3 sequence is CASSVASGAGNTIYF. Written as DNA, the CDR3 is TGTGCCAGCAGCGTAGCCTCAGGGGCTGGAAACACCATATATTTT. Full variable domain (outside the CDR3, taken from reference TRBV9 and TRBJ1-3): DSGVTQTPKHLITATGQRVTLRCSPRSGDLSVYWYQQSLDQGLQFLIQYYNGEERAKGNILERFSAQQFPDLHSELNLSSLELGDSALYFCASSVASGAGNTIYFGEGSWLTVV.

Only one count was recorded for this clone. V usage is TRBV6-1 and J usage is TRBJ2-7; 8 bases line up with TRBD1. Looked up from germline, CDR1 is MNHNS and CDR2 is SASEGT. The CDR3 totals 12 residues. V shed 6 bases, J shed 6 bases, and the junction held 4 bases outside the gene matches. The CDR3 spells CASRQTGGEQYF. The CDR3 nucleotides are TGTGCCAGCAGACAAACAGGGGGCGAGCAGTACTTC.

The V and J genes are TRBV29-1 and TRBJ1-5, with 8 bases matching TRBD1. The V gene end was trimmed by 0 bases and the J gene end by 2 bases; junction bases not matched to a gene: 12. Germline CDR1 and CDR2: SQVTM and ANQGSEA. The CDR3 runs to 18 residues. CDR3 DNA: TGCAGCGTTGAAGAAGCTCCAGCAGGGGGCAGTCGCAATCAGCCCCAGCATTTT. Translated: CSVEEAPAGGSRNQPQHF. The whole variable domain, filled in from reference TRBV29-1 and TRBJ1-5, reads SAVISQKPSRDICQRGTSLTIQCQVDSQVTMMFWYRQQPGQSLTLIATANQGSEATYESGFVIDKFPISRPNLTFSTLTVSNMSPEDSSIYLCSVEEAPAGGSRNQPQHFGDGTRLSIL.

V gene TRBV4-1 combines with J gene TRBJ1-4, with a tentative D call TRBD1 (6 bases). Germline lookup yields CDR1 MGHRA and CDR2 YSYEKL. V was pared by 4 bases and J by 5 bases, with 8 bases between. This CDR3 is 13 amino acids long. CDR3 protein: CASSRGHNEKLFF. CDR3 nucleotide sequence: TGCGCCAGCAGCCGGGGGCACAATGAAAAACTGTTTTTT.

CDR3 nucleotide sequence: TGTGCCAGCAGCCCCGTGAGGATGGGATTCGTCACTGAAGCTTTCTTT. Protein: CASSPVRMGFVTEAFF. This chain links TRBV5-5 with TRBJ1-1; D remains unclear. The CDR3 has 16 amino acids. The germline V and J ends were trimmed by 4 bases and 4 bases, with 20 bases remaining between them. CDR1 and CDR2 from the germline V gene are SGHKS and YYEKEE (reference sequence).

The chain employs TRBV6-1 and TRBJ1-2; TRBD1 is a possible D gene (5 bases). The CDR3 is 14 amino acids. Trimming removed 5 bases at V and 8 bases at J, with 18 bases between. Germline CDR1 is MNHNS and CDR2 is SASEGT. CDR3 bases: TGTGCCAGCAGTAGATCCTTTCAGGGAAACGGCTACACCTTC. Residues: CASSRSFQGNGYTF.

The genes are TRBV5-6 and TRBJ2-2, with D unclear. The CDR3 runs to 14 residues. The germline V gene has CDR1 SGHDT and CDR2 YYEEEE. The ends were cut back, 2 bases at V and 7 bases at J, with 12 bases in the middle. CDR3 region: CASSLTARGGELFF. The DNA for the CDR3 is TGTGCCAGCAGCTTAACTGCCAGAGGCGGGGAGCTGTTTTTT.

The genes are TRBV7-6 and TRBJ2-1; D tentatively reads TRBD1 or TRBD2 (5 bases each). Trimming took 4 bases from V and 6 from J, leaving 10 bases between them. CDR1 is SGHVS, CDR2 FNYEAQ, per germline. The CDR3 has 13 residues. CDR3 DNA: TGTGCCAGCAGCTCGGGACGCAGCAATGAGCAGTTCTTC. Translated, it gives CASSSGRSNEQFF.

CDR3 nucleotides: TGTGCCAGCAGTTATCCAGGGGGCAATCAGCCCCAGCATTTT. As protein: CASSYPGGNQPQHF. V is TRBV6-6 and J is TRBJ1-5, with TRBD1 as a possible D gene (6 bases). Germline V gene sequence: CDR1 MNHNY, CDR2 SVGAGI (reference sequence). The germline V and J ends were trimmed by 3 bases and 2 bases, with 8 bases remaining between them. This CDR3 comprises 14 residues.

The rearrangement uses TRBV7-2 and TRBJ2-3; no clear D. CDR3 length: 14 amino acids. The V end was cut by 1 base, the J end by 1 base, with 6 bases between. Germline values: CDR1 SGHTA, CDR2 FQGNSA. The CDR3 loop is CASSLGRGTDTQYF. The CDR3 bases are TGTGCCAGCAGCTTAGGGCGCGGCACAGATACGCAGTATTTT. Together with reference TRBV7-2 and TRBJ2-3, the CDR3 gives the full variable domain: GAGVSQSPSNKVTEKGKDVELRCDPISGHTALYWYRQSLGQGLEFLIYFQGNSAPDKSGLPSDRFSAERTGGSVSTLTIQRTQQEDSAVYLCASSLGRGTDTQYFGPGTRLTVL.

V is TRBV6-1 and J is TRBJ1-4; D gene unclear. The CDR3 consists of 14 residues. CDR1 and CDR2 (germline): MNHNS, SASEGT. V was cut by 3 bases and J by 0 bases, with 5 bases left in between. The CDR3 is CASSDLTTNEKLFF. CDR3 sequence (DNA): TGTGCCAGCAGTGATTTGACAACTAATGAAAAACTGTTTTTT.

The CDR3 DNA reads as TGTGCCAGCAGTGAAATAACAGGGGGAGGCTACACCTTC. Amino acid sequence: CASSEITGGGYTF. The rearrangement uses TRBV2 and TRBJ1-2; 8 nucleotides line up with TRBD1. The ends lost 2 bases at V and 8 bases at J; junction bases unmatched: 4. Germline V gene sequence: CDR1 SNHLY, CDR2 FYNNEI. This CDR3 comprises 13 residues.

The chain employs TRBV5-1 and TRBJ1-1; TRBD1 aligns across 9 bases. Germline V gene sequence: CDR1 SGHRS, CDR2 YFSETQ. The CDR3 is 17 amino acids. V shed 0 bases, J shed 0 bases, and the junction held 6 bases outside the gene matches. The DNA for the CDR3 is TGCGCCAGCAGCTTGGGACAGGGGGGTTCCTTGAACACTGAAGCTTTCTTT. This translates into CASSLGQGGSLNTEAFF.